The TCR beta chain under discussion was sequenced for a study of T cell clonality in common variable immunodeficiency. The study, taken as a whole, reports: CVID subjects shared fewer TCRbeta clones than healthy controls did. CVID subjects showed higher TCRbeta clonality than healthy controls. Repertoire-complication correlations in CVID were limited by patient heterogeneity.

Caucasian heritage predominated among both patients and controls. This clone was counted ten times or more. The target antigen is unknown. The sequenced fragment ends 3 residues before the CDR3 boundary, so the rest is inferred from the germline J gene. Measured with immunoSEQ multiplex PCR; TCRdb has only the in-frame clones, and not every one. This sample comprises approximately 81,000 clones, none seen once only. The V gene's germline CDR1 is SGHRS and CDR2 YFSETQ. V gave up 5 bases and J gave up 8 bases, with 14 bases separating them. The CDR3 totals 14 residues. The sample was peripheral blood mononuclear cells. The clonotype comes from a person aged 18 to 70 in good health. The chain employs TRBV5-1 and TRBJ1-6; no firm D call. CDR3 region: CASSPEGLDSPLHF. Incomplete CDR3 DNA: TGCGCCAGCAGTCCCGAAGGCCTCGATTCACCC.